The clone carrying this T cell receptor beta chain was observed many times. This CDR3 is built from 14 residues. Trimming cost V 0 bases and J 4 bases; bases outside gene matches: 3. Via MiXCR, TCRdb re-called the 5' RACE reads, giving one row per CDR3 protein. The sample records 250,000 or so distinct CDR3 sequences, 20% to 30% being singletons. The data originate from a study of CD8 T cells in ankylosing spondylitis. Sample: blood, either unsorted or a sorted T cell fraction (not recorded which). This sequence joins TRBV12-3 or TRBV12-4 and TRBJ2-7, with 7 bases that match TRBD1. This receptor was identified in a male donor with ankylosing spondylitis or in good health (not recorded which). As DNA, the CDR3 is TGTGCCAGCAGTTTAGCGCAGGGGGAGTACGAGCAGTACTTC. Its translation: CASSLAQGEYEQYF.